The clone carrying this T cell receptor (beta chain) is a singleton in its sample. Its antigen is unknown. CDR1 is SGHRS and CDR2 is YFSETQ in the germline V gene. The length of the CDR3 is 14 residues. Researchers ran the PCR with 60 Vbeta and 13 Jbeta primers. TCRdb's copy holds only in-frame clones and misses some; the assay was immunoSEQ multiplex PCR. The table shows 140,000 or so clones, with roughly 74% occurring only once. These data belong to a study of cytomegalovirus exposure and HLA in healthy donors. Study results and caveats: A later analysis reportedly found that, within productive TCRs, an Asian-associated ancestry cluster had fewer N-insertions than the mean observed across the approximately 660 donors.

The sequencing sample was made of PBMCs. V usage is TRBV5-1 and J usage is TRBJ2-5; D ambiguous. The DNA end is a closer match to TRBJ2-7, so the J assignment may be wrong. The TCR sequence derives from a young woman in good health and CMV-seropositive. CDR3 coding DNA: TGCGCCAGCAGCTTGGACTTGCTTACCTACGAGCAGTACTTC. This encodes CASSLDLLTYEQYF.